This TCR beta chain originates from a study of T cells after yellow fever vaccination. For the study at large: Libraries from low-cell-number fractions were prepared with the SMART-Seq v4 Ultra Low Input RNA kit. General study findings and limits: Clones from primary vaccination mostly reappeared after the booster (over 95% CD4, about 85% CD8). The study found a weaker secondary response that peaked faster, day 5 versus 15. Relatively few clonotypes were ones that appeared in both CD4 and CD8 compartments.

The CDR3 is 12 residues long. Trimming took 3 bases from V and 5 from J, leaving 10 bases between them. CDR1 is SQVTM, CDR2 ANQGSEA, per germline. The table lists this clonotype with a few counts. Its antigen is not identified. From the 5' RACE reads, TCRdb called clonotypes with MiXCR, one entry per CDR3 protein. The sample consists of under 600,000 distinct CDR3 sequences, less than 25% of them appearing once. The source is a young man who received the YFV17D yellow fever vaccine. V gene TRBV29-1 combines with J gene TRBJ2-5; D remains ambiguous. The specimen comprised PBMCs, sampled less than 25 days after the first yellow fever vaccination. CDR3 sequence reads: CSVDRQMETQYF. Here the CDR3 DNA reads TGCAGCGTTGACAGGCAGATGGAGACCCAGTACTTC.